This is a list of T cell receptor beta chains from one sample in a study of blood T cells in healthy people across ages. MiXCR, applied by TCRdb to the 5' RACE reads, yields one record per CDR3 protein. The table records a few hundred thousand distinct CDR3 sequences, about 25% of them present only once. These sequences were also reported in another study, on T cells of mothers and their children.

Sequences were obtained from blood. The source is a boy aged 2 to 10 in good health. Each CDR3 is given with its conserved first and last residue. The D gene is left open where the match is weak. Expanded clones are given a class, and other clones once, few, many or no size at all.

size	D	V	J	CDR3	DNA
-	-	TRBV20-1	TRBJ1-2	CSARPGNGYGYTF	TGCAGTGCTAGACCCGGGAATGGCTATGGCTACACCTTC
many	-	TRBV11-2	TRBJ2-6	CASAGQGANVLTF	TGTGCCAGCGCGGGACAGGGGGCCAACGTCCTGACTTTC
-	TRBD2	TRBV20-1	TRBJ2-3	CSALLSGSTDTQYF	TGCAGTGCTTTGCTTAGCGGGAGCACAGATACGCAGTATTTT
few	-	TRBV7-3	TRBJ2-2	CASSLIRGAGELFF	TGTGCCAGCAGCTTAATCCGGGGCGCCGGGGAGCTGTTTTTT
few	TRBD2	TRBV7-2	TRBJ2-1	CASSQAGTRALFF	TGTGCCAGCAGCCAAGCCGGGACTAGAGCCCTGTTCTTC
few	-	TRBV12-5	TRBJ2-7	CASGLVQDEQYF	TGTGCTAGTGGTTTGGTACAGGACGAGCAGTACTTC
-	-	TRBV7-9	TRBJ1-2	CASSSLRGPNYGYTF	TGTGCCAGCAGCTCCCTCAGGGGTCCTAACTATGGCTACACCTTC
-	-	TRBV6-1	TRBJ2-7	CASSEARGGSYEQYF	TGTGCCAGCAGTGAAGCCCGGGGCGGCTCCTACGAGCAGTACTTC
-	-	TRBV11-2	TRBJ1-1	CASSWTEVRDGTMNTEAFF	TGTGCCAGCAGCTGGACTGAGGTCAGGGATGGGACGATGAACACTGAAGCTTTCTTT
-	-	TRBV12-3/TRBV12-4	TRBJ1-4	CATMGGSTNEKLFF	TGTGCCACAATGGGGGGCTCGACTAATGAAAAACTGTTTTTT
few	TRBD2	TRBV19	TRBJ2-1	CASSIEGLADNEQFF	TGTGCCAGTAGTATCGAAGGACTAGCAGACAATGAGCAGTTCTTC
many	-	TRBV18	TRBJ1-1	CASSPPGFVDGTEAFF	TGTGCCAGCTCACCACCAGGATTTGTGGACGGCACTGAAGCTTTCTTT
-	-	TRBV9	TRBJ2-2	CASSAQPGVSGELFF	TGTGCCAGCAGCGCGCAACCGGGGGTTTCCGGGGAGCTGTTTTTT
-	-	TRBV4-3	TRBJ2-3	CASSQETHRDTQYF	TGCGCCAGCAGCCAAGAAACCCACCGGGATACGCAGTATTTT
-	-	TRBV6-5	TRBJ2-1	CASSYSNGEDEQFF	TGTGCCAGCAGTTACTCGAACGGGGAGGATGAGCAGTTCTTC
-	-	TRBV27	TRBJ2-7	CASSLTPGQAYEQYF	TGTGCCAGCAGTTTAACACCTGGGCAGGCGTACGAGCAGTACTTC
-	TRBD1	TRBV3-1	TRBJ2-7	CASSPRDREPYEQYF	TGTGCCAGCAGCCCCCGGGACAGGGAACCCTACGAGCAGTACTTC
-	-	TRBV19	TRBJ2-1	CASSRTAGSYNEQFF	TGTGCCAGTAGTAGGACCGCGGGCTCCTACAATGAGCAGTTCTTC
-	TRBD2	TRBV7-6	TRBJ2-1	CASSSAGTSLSEQFF	TGTGCCAGCAGCTCTGCCGGGACTAGCCTCTCTGAGCAGTTCTTC
-	TRBD2	TRBV20-1	TRBJ2-5	CSATRSGGPMQTQYF	TGCAGTGCCACCCGCTCGGGAGGGCCTATGCAGACCCAGTACTTC
-	-	TRBV7-9	TRBJ1-2	CASSTGLGTYGYTF	TGTGCCAGCAGCACCGGCCTGGGGACCTATGGCTACACCTTC
few	-	TRBV9	TRBJ2-3	CASSFSESARDTQYF	TGTGCCAGCAGCTTCTCAGAGTCCGCGAGGGATACGCAGTATTTT
-	TRBD2	TRBV20-1	TRBJ2-5	CSAVAGTSGWTQYF	TGCAGTGCTGTAGCCGGGACTAGCGGGTGGACCCAGTACTTC
-	TRBD1	TRBV19	TRBJ1-1	CASSYATGTNTEAFF	TGTGCCAGTAGTTATGCGACAGGGACGAACACTGAAGCTTTCTTT
-	-	TRBV6-6	TRBJ1-2	CASSPPQTNNGYTF	TGTGCCAGCAGTCCCCCACAGACTAACAATGGCTACACCTTC
-	-	TRBV28	TRBJ2-7	CASSLLVGEFTYEQYF	TGTGCCAGCAGTTTATTAGTGGGAGAGTTCACCTACGAGCAGTACTTC
-	TRBD1	TRBV27	TRBJ2-2	CASSDRDRGTSRTGELFF	TGTGCCAGCAGCGACCGGGACAGGGGAACCAGTAGAACCGGGGAGCTGTTTTTT
few	TRBD1	TRBV5-1	TRBJ2-5	CASSLGVDRQETQYF	TGCGCCAGCAGCCTTGGGGTGGACAGGCAAGAGACCCAGTACTTC
-	-	TRBV6-2/TRBV6-3	TRBJ1-1	CASTRDMNTEAFF	TGTGCCAGTACGAGAGACATGAACACTGAAGCTTTCTTT
-	TRBD2	TRBV7-9	TRBJ2-5	CASSQGSPSGLETQYF	TGTGCCAGCAGCCAAGGGTCACCTAGCGGACTAGAGACCCAGTACTTC
-	-	TRBV29-1	TRBJ2-7	CSVSGPGMNEQYF	TGCAGCGTTTCCGGTCCAGGGATGAACGAGCAGTACTTC
few	-	TRBV19	TRBJ2-1	CASSIAAASSYNEQFF	TGTGCCAGTAGTATAGCGGCTGCGAGCTCCTACAATGAGCAGTTCTTC
many	-	TRBV7-9	TRBJ2-2	CASSLFVDRNTGELFF	TGTGCCAGCAGCTTATTTGTCGACAGGAACACCGGGGAGCTGTTTTTT
-	-	TRBV16	TRBJ2-1	CASSQSGQGLSYNEQFF	TGTGCCAGCAGCCAATCAGGGCAGGGGCTCTCCTACAATGAGCAGTTCTTC
-	-	TRBV6-5	TRBJ2-5	CASSPKGTLQYF	TGTGCCAGCAGTCCCAAGGGAACACTGCAGTACTTC
-	TRBD2	TRBV5-1	TRBJ2-1	CASSQTSGAFQNEQFF	TGCGCCAGCAGCCAGACTAGCGGGGCATTTCAAAATGAGCAGTTCTTC
few	-	TRBV7-2	TRBJ1-2	CASSFPTTAFYGYTF	TGTGCCAGCAGCTTCCCGACGACAGCGTTCTATGGCTACACCTTC
-	-	TRBV7-7	TRBJ2-3	CASSVEQADTQYF	TGTGCTAGCAGCGTCGAACAGGCAGATACGCAGTATTTT
many	-	TRBV3-1	TRBJ2-6	CASSQEGWSGANVLTF	TGTGCCAGCAGCCAAGAGGGATGGTCTGGGGCCAACGTCCTGACTTTC
few	TRBD2	TRBV14	TRBJ2-7	CASSGLGFYEQYF	TGTGCCAGCAGCGGACTAGGGTTCTACGAGCAGTACTTC
few	-	TRBV20-1	TRBJ2-1	CSALIHSEQFF	TGCAGTGCTCTTATCCATTCTGAGCAGTTCTTC
-	-	TRBV7-8	TRBJ2-3	CASSPRTKSTDTQYF	TGTGCCAGCAGCCCCCGGACTAAGAGCACAGATACGCAGTATTTT
-	-	TRBV20-1	TRBJ2-2	CSARRFRDFNTGELFF	TGCAGTGCTAGACGGTTCAGGGACTTTAACACCGGGGAGCTGTTTTTT
-	TRBD1	TRBV14	TRBJ2-1	CASSQGRGQYNEQFF	TGTGCCAGCAGCCAAGGCAGGGGGCAATACAATGAGCAGTTCTTC
-	-	TRBV29-1	TRBJ2-1	CSVDPKRLSMNEQFF	TGCAGCGTCGACCCTAAGAGGCTTTCTATGAATGAGCAGTTCTTC
many	-	TRBV7-9	TRBJ2-5	CASSLVGYQETQYF	TGTGCCAGCAGCTTAGTTGGATACCAAGAGACCCAGTACTTC
-	-	TRBV11-3	TRBJ2-7	CASSLFVDGRQQYF	TGTGCCAGCAGCTTATTCGTGGACGGTAGGCAGCAGTACTTC
-	TRBD2	TRBV2	TRBJ2-3	CASKERELAGGRTDTQYF	TGTGCCAGCAAAGAAAGGGAGCTAGCGGGGGGGAGAACAGATACGCAGTATTTT
-	-	TRBV21-1	TRBJ2-7	CASSNLCPGQGGPYEQYF	TGTGCCAGCAGCAATCTTTGTCCGGGACAGGGGGGACCCTACGAGCAGTACTTC
few	-	TRBV2	TRBJ2-5	CASREPPSETQYF	TGTGCCAGCAGGGAGCCCCCCTCTGAGACCCAGTACTTC
-	TRBD1	TRBV24-1	TRBJ2-5	CATSGGTGETQYF	TGTGCCACCAGTGGGGGGACAGGGGAGACCCAGTACTTC
-	-	TRBV12-3/TRBV12-4	TRBJ1-2	CASSLPLVPSNGYTF	TGTGCCAGCAGCCTACCCTTGGTCCCGTCCAATGGCTACACCTTC
-	TRBD2	TRBV20-1	TRBJ2-7	CSAMRREAHEQYF	TGCAGTGCTATGCGGCGGGAGGCCCACGAGCAGTACTTC
few	TRBD2	TRBV20-1	TRBJ2-5	CSARGAGRQETQYF	TGCAGTGCTAGAGGAGCGGGGCGTCAAGAGACCCAGTACTTC
-	-	TRBV11-2	TRBJ2-5	CASSLGRRRETQYF	TGTGCCAGCAGCTTAGGCCGGCGGCGGGAGACCCAGTACTTC